This T cell receptor (beta chain) was obtained from a study of OX40 agonist ivuxolimab in advanced cancers. Overall study: A partial response was reached by three patients: one with hepatocellular carcinoma and two with cutaneous melanoma.

TCRdb's copy holds only in-frame clones and misses some; the assay was immunoSEQ multiplex PCR. The repertoire holds roughly 86,000 clones, with 90% to 95% as singletons. Broader study findings: Expanded clones belonging to CD8+ T cells outnumbered, on average, those of CD4+.

Note on this clone: Its antigen is unidentified.

Germline V gives CDR1 SQVTM, CDR2 ANQGSEA. CDR3 length equals 14 residues. The V segment lost 0 bases and the J segment 6 bases; nucleotides outside the gene matches: 5. This specimen consisted of CD4+ or CD8+ T cells sorted from blood, obtained in a trial of the OX40 agonist ivuxolimab. The gene calls are TRBV29-1 and TRBJ2-7, with TRBD1 matching over 10 bases. The receptor was derived from an adult with an advanced solid tumor such as melanoma, head and neck, liver or kidney cancer. The CDR3 sequence: CSVEETGGVREQYF. CDR3 sequence (DNA): TGCAGCGTTGAAGAGACAGGGGGCGTTCGCGAGCAGTACTTC.